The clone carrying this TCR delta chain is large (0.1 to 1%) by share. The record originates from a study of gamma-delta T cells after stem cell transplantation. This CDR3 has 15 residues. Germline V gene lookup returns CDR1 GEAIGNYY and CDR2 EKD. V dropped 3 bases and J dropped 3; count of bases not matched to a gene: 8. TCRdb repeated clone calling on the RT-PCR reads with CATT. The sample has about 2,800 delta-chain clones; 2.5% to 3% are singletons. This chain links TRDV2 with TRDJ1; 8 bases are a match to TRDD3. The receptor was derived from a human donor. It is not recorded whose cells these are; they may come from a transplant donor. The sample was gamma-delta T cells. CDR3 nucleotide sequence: TGTGCCTGTGACCCCGTTGGGGGATCGGCCGATAAACTCATCTTT. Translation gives CACDPVGGSADKLIF.